What follows are 6 T cell receptor beta chains derived from one specimen sequenced in a study of blood T cell repertoires in COVID-19. Profiling relied on immunoSEQ multiplex PCR, and the TCRdb table lists in-frame clones only, not all of them. The sample lists approximately 490,000 clones; around 90% were seen once. Material: PBMCs or T cells enriched from blood (not recorded which). The receptor source for this set is a woman aged 18-29 years who had recovered from COVID-19.

As concerns this clone: Distinct nucleotide sequences in the sample also encode this CDR3. This rearrangement joins TRBV7-9 to TRBJ1-1; D uncertain. Trimming pared 5 bases from V and 1 base from J, leaving 5 bases between. The CDR3 runs 12 residues. The germline V gene has CDR1 SEHNR and CDR2 FQNEAQ (reference sequence). The CDR3 here is CASSHGNTEAFF. In DNA form, the CDR3 reads TGTGCCAGCAGCCACGGGAACACTGAAGCTTTCTTT.

This sequence joins TRBV3-1 (or the pseudogene TRBV3-2) and TRBJ2-5; D remains ambiguous. Germline V CDR1 and CDR2: LGHDT, YNNKEL (reference sequence). The germline V and J ends were trimmed by 0 bases and 5 bases, with 7 bases remaining between them. This CDR3 is 13 amino acids long. CDR3 protein: CASSQEVRETQYF. The CDR3, as DNA: TGTGCCAGCAGCCAAGAGGTACGGGAGACCCAGTACTTC.

V gene TRBV6-5 combines with J gene TRBJ2-2; 11 positions agree with TRBD1. With 1 base clipped from V and 8 bases from J, the junction kept 3 bases outside the gene matches. This CDR3 has 15 amino acids. Germline-derived CDR1 and CDR2 are MNHEY and SVGAGI. The CDR3 region has the DNA TGTGCCAGCAGTTACTGGACAGGGGGCACGGGGGAGCTGTTTTTT. Its protein product is CASSYWTGGTGELFF.

This clone was seen a few times. This chain connects TRBV7-2 to TRBJ2-7, with a tentative D call TRBD2 (5 bases). The V and J ends lost 3 bases and 0 bases respectively, with 12 bases between them. The CDR3 has 15 residues. Germline V lookup: CDR1 SGHTA, CDR2 FQGNSA. CDR3: CASSFFGGSSYEQYF. CDR3 in DNA: TGTGCCAGCAGCTTCTTCGGAGGAAGCTCCTACGAGCAGTACTTC.

This chain links TRBV15 with TRBJ1-1; TRBD1 matches at 7 bases. The V and J ends lost 0 bases and 4 bases, in that order; junction bases with no gene match: 5. Germline values: CDR1 LNHNV, CDR2 YYDKDF (reference sequence). This CDR3 is 15 amino acids long. CDR3 in amino acids: CATSRDPGQPTEAFF. The CDR3 nucleotides read TGTGCCACCAGCAGAGACCCGGGACAGCCCACTGAAGCTTTCTTT.

The rearrangement joins TRBV23-1 to TRBJ2-1; 9 bases align to TRBD1. TRBV23-1 is an ORF; its function is uncertain. Trimming cost V 2 bases and J 7 bases; bases outside gene matches: 6. This CDR3 is built from 15 residues. CDR3 in DNA: TGCGCCAGCAGTCAAGGGGACAGGGCAGGTAATGAGCAGTTCTTC. Residues: CASSQGDRAGNEQFF.